The sequence of this TCR beta chain was determined in a study of T cell responses to AZD1222 COVID-19 vaccine. Study-wide results and caveats: Only a handful of AZD1222 recipients tested seropositive at baseline.

Produced via immunoSEQ multiplex PCR; TCRdb's table is partial and in-frame only. The sample holds 60,000 to 80,000 clones, 85% to 90% seen once. Of note for this clone: Antigen unknown.

Sequencing was performed on peripheral blood, taken on day 0 of AZD1222 vaccination. This sequence was found in an adult in good health.

DNA for the CDR3: TGTGCCAGCAGCTTGGCGACAGTCAGCTCCTATAATTCACCCCTCCACTTT. This encodes CASSLATVSSYNSPLHF. V and J are TRBV5-6 and TRBJ1-6, with D perhaps TRBD1 (5 bases). The germline CDR1 and CDR2 sequences are SGHDT and YYEEEE. Trimming pared 0 bases from V and 0 bases from J, leaving 10 bases between. This CDR3 is built from 17 residues.